The TCR beta chain described here comes from a study of vaccination and CD4 T cells after COVID-19. For the study at large: Overlapping spike peptides of SARS-CoV-2, HCoV-NL63, HCoV-OC43 and HCoV-229E stimulated the cells. Some control cultures received a CEFX pool, which served as the positive control. Others received an HIV-1 Nef pool or no peptide.

As for this clonotype: As yet, its antigen is unknown.

The treatment is: approximately 10-day PBMC culture with coronavirus spike peptide pools or control peptides (ViraFEST assay). Positive PCR dates ranged from March to December 2020; these dates predated US Alpha, Beta and Delta variants. Sequencing of cultured CD4+ T cell DNA used the Oncomine TCR Beta short-read assay. Genomic DNA was extracted from cultured CD4+ T cells. MiXCR, applied by TCRdb to the PCR reads, yields one record per CDR3 protein. The sample lists some 4,300 distinct CDR3 sequences; around 24% were seen once. This CDR3 has 16 residues. Looked up from germline, CDR1 is MRHNA and CDR2 is SNTAGT. V was shortened by 5 bases and J by 8 bases, with 21 bases between the two germline ends.

The clonotype comes from a human donor who had recovered from COVID-19. The chain recombines TRBV6-4 with TRBJ1-4; TRBD1 is a possible D gene (5 bases). The specimen sequenced was CD4+ T cells from blood, cultured in vitro. The CDR3 here is CASSPTAGLPMEKLFF. The CDR3 DNA reads as TGTGCCAGCAGTCCAACCGCGGGACTCCCGATGGAAAAACTGTTTTTT.